This TCR beta chain was captured by sequencing in a study of human T cells and chemical hapten exposure. Study overall: A patient group, mainly female, showed alopecia areata, totalis or universalis.

Sample time point: pre-sensitization, week 0. Treatment denoted: therapeutic diphenylcyclopropenone sensitization with weekly scalp DPC. Patches went on only after blood had been drawn each time. Donation of samples came from alopecia patients who were 18 to 70 years old and suitable for DPC. Germline V CDR1 and CDR2: MDHEN, SYDVKM. The germline V and J ends were trimmed by 2 bases and 0 bases, with 10 bases remaining between them. This CDR3 has 15 amino acids. Findings and caveats of the study: DPC sensitization left the count of TCRs above 1 in 1000 unchanged.

In TCRdb, the RACE reads were re-called with MiXCR into one record per CDR3 protein. The data show tens of thousands of distinct CDR3 sequences, around 10% seen once. This clonotype was seen only a few times. Its antigen is not known. The sequence derives from a woman in her forties with alopecia areata. Some clones in this sample may be carry-over from other donors' samples. The sample was whole blood, taken in connection with sensitization to the hapten diphenylcyclopropenone (DPC). This chain links TRBV28 with TRBJ1-1; D not certain. CDR3 sequence (DNA): TGTGCCAGCAGTTTAGGCGCCCCGATGAACACTGAAGCTTTCTTT. Protein: CASSLGAPMNTEAFF.